Listed below are T cell receptor beta chains from one sample, sequenced in a study of cytomegalovirus exposure and HLA in healthy donors. Profiling relied on immunoSEQ multiplex PCR, and the TCRdb table lists in-frame clones only, not all of them. The sample table sets out approximately 96,000 clones. Sequencing input: PBMCs. The receptors were sampled from a girl aged 10 to 17 in good health and CMV-seropositive. CDR3s include the opening cysteine and the closing phenylalanine or tryptophan. D genes are given only for firm matches.

J | D | V | DNA | CDR3
TRBJ1-1 | TRBD1 | TRBV13 | TGTGCCAGCAGCCCGAGAGGGACAGGGGGAACTGAAGCTTTCTTT | CASSPRGTGGTEAFF
TRBJ2-6 | TRBD1 | TRBV25-1 | TGTGCCAGCAGTGGCCAACAGGGGGCGGGGGGGGCCAACGTCCTGACTTTC | CASSGQQGAGGANVLTF
TRBJ2-5 | TRBD2 | TRBV28 | TGTGCCAGCAGTTTAAAGGCTAGCGGGGACGGCCAAGAGACCCAGTACTTC | CASSLKASGDGQETQYF
TRBJ2-5 | NA | TRBV5-1 | TGCGCCAGCAGCTTGCAGGGAAGAGAGACCCAGTACTTC | CASSLQGRETQYF
TRBJ2-3 | TRBD2 | TRBV5-4 | TGTGCCAGCAGCTTGGGTAATAGCGGGGGCCTCACAGATACGCAGTATTTT | CASSLGNSGGLTDTQYF
TRBJ2-3 | TRBD1 | TRBV7-2 | TGTGCCAGCAGTCCCAGGACAGGGCACAGTGATACGCAGTATTTT | CASSPRTGHSDTQYF
TRBJ2-2 | NA | TRBV18 | TGTGCCAGCTCGGGTAGCGGAAACACCGGGGAGCTGTTTTTT | CASSGSGNTGELFF
TRBJ2-1 | NA | TRBV6-5 | TGTGCCAGCAGCCCGCCCCCGGGACACTCATACGAGCAGTTCTTC | CASSPPPGHSYEQFF
TRBJ1-1 | NA | TRBV5-4 | TGTGCCAGCAGCTTACAGACAGGTTTTGAAGCTTTCTTT | CASSLQTGFEAFF
TRBJ1-1 | NA | TRBV6-1 | TGTGCCAGCAGTGAAAAGGGGTGGATGAACACTGAAGCTTTCTTT | CASSEKGWMNTEAFF
TRBJ1-5 | NA | TRBV6-5 | TGTGCCAGCAGTAACCGTTTCGGTCCGGGGCAGCCCCAGCATTTT | CASSNRFGPGQPQHF
TRBJ1-1 | NA | TRBV5-6 | TGTGCCAGCAGCCACCCTACCAGGGGGAACACTGAAGCTTTCTTT | CASSHPTRGNTEAFF
TRBJ2-2 | NA | TRBV28 | TGTGCCGCATTTAACAGGAACACCGGGGAGCTGTTTTTT | CAAFNRNTGELFF
TRBJ2-1 | TRBD2 | TRBV6-6 | TGTGCCAGCAGTTACGAAGCGGGGGGGCGGAATGAGCAGTTCTTC | CASSYEAGGRNEQFF
TRBJ1-2 | NA | TRBV19 | TGTGCCAGTAGACAGGACAGTACCTATGGCTACACCTTC | CASRQDSTYGYTF
TRBJ2-2 | TRBD1 | TRBV27 | TGTGCCAGCAGCTTGAAAATGAGACAGGGGATCGGGGAGCTGTTTTTT | CASSLKMRQGIGELFF
TRBJ1-3 | TRBD1 | TRBV7-9 | TGTGCCAGCAGCTCCCCCGACAGGGCGGGAAACACCATATATTTT | CASSSPDRAGNTIYF
TRBJ2-3 | TRBD2 | TRBV4-3 | TGCGCCAGCAGCCAAGATACGCGGGGGGACCTCAGCACAGATACGCAGTATTTT | CASSQDTRGDLSTDTQYF
TRBJ2-1 | TRBD2 | TRBV4-3 | TGCGCCAGCAGCCATCTAGGACTAGCGGGGGGGAGCTCCGACAATGAGCAGTTCTTC | CASSHLGLAGGSSDNEQFF
TRBJ2-5 | TRBD1 | TRBV11-1 | TGTGCCAGTAGCTCACAGGGGGAGACCCAGTACTTC | CASSSQGETQYF
TRBJ2-3 | TRBD2 | TRBV9 | TGTGCCAGCAGCGAGGGGGCTAGCGGGGGCACAGATACGCAGTATTTT | CASSEGASGGTDTQYF
TRBJ2-5 | NA | TRBV25-1 | TGTGCCAGCACCGGGATCCAAGAGACCCAGTACTTC | CASTGIQETQYF
TRBJ1-6 | NA | TRBV5-4 | TGTGCCAGCAGCTTAACTGATTCACCCCTCCACTTT | CASSLTDSPLHF
TRBJ1-4 | NA | TRBV19 | TGTGCCAGTAGCTTTTTCCAGGGCGGTGGTGAAAAACTGTTTTTT | CASSFFQGGGEKLFF
TRBJ2-1 | TRBD2 | TRBV11-3 | TGTGCCAGCAGCCTCAAACTAGCGGGGGGGCCCTATGATGAGCAGTTCTTC | CASSLKLAGGPYDEQFF
TRBJ1-1 | NA | TRBV27 | TGTGCCAGCAAAAAGGGTGACAGGAACACTGAAGCTTTCTTT | CASKKGDRNTEAFF
TRBJ1-6 | TRBD1 | TRBV6-6 | TGTGCCAGCAGTACGGACAGGCAAAATTCACCCCTCCACTTT | CASSTDRQNSPLHF
TRBJ2-7 | TRBD2 | TRBV5-4 | TGTGCCAGCAGCCAAAGCGGGGGCTCCTACGAGCAGTACTTC | CASSQSGGSYEQYF
TRBJ2-6 | NA | TRBV13 | TGTGCCAGCAGCTCAACCAGGTTGTTGGCTGGGGCCAACGTCCTGACTTTC | CASSSTRLLAGANVLTF
TRBJ2-1 | TRBD1 | TRBV6-1 | TGTGCCAGCAGCCCGGGACAGATAAGTTACAATGAGCAGTTCTTC | CASSPGQISYNEQFF
TRBJ1-2 | TRBD1 | TRBV5-4 | TGTGCCAGCAGCCAGACAGGGGGTGATGGTGGCTACACCTTC | CASSQTGGDGGYTF
TRBJ2-3 | TRBD1 | TRBV7-2 | TGTGCCAGCAGCCAAGAACACAGGGGGCGATCAGATACGCAGTATTTT | CASSQEHRGRSDTQYF
TRBJ1-6 | NA | TRBV6-6 | TGTGCCAGCAGTGAGGGATACTATAATTCACCCCTCCACTTT | CASSEGYYNSPLHF
TRBJ1-5 | NA | TRBV4-1 | TGCGCCAGCAGCATCAACAGGGAACCCAATCAGCCCCAGCATTTT | CASSINREPNQPQHF
TRBJ1-1 | NA | TRBV5-1 | TGCGCCAGCTACCCCCGTGGGGGCATGAACACTGAAGCTTTCTTT | CASYPRGGMNTEAFF
TRBJ1-6 | TRBD1 | TRBV2 | TGTGCCAGCAGTCTGTCCGACAGGGGGCTAACACCCCTCCACTTT | CASSLSDRGLTPLHF
TRBJ1-1 | NA | TRBV5-5 | TGTGCCAGCAGCTTGGGCAGCGGCACTGAAGCTTTCTTT | CASSLGSGTEAFF
TRBJ1-6 | NA | TRBV6-5 | TGTGCCAGCAGTTGGGGGAGGGAGGCCTATAATTCACCCCTCCACTTT | CASSWGREAYNSPLHF
TRBJ1-4 | NA | TRBV4-1 | TGCGCCAGCAGCCACGGACTCTCGAATAATGAAAAACTGTTTTTT | CASSHGLSNNEKLFF
TRBJ1-2 | NA | TRBV27 | TGTGCCAGCAGGGCGGATTATGGCTACACCTTC | CASRADYGYTF
TRBJ1-1 | NA | TRBV7-9 | TGTGCCAGCAGCTTATTCCCCTGGGAGACTGAAGCTTTCTTT | CASSLFPWETEAFF
TRBJ1-1 | NA | TRBV7-9 | TGTGCCAGCAGCTCTTCTCGGGATACCACTGAAGCTTTCTTT | CASSSSRDTTEAFF
TRBJ2-5 | TRBD1 | TRBV18 | TGTGCCAGCTCACCCCCCGGGACAGGGGAAGAGACCCAGTACTTC | CASSPPGTGEETQYF